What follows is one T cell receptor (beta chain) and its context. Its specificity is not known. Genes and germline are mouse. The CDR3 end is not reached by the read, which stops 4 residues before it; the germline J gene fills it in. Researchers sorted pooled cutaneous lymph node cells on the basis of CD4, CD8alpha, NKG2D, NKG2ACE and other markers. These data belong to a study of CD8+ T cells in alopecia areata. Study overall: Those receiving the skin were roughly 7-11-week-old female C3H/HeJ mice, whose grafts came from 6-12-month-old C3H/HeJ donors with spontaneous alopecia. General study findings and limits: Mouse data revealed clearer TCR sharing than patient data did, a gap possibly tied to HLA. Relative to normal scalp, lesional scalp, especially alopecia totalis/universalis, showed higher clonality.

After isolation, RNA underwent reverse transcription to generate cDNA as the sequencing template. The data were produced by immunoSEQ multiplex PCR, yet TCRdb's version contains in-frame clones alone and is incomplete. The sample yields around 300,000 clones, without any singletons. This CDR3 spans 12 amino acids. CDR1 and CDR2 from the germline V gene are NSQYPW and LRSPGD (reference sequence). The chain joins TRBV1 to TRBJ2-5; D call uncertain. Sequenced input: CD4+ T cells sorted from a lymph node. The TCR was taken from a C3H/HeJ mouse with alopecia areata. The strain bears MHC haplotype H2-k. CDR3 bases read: TGCACCTGCAGTGCAGAGGAAGAC. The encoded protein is CTCSAEED. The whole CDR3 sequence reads CTCSAEEDTQYF. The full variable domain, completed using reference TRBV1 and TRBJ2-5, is VTLLEQNPRWRLVPRGQAVNLRCILKNSQYPWMSWYQQDLQKQLQWLFTLRSPGDKEVKSLPGADYLATRVTDTELRLQVANMSQGRTLYCTCSAEEDTQYFGPGTRLLVL.